This paragraph covers one T cell receptor beta chain sequence. V shed 4 bases and J shed 8 bases, with 12 bases lying between them. The CDR3 contains 12 residues. Measured with immunoSEQ multiplex PCR; TCRdb has only the in-frame clones, and not every one. The sample consists of 100,000 to 150,000 clones, more than 85% of them appearing once. This sample was included in a study of T cell responses to AZD1222 COVID-19 vaccine. Turning to the study itself: Recipients boosted at about 4 weeks or about 12 weeks are pooled.

The receptor was derived from an adult in good health. The chain carries TRBV5-3 and TRBJ1-1; D might be TRBD1 (5 bases). TRBV5-3 is placed among ORFs of uncertain function. The sample was peripheral blood, taken on day 0 of AZD1222 vaccination. The CDR3 here is CARSTQEGEAFF. The DNA for the CDR3 is TGTGCCAGAAGCACCCAGGAGGGGGAAGCTTTCTTT.